This is a list of T cell receptor beta chains from one sample in a study of T cell responses to AZD1222 COVID-19 vaccine. Method: immunoSEQ multiplex PCR; TCRdb's copy keeps in-frame clones and lacks some. Counted here are more than 95,000 clones, 90% occurring once; the ten biggest clones make up about 5%. The material sequenced was peripheral blood, taken on day 0 of AZD1222 vaccination. The receptors shown here come from an adult in good health. CDR3s include the opening cysteine and the closing phenylalanine or tryptophan. The D gene is left open where the match is weak. Size is stated for part of the rows, as once, few or many counts, or as a class when the clone is expanded.

v_gene	abundance	j_gene	d_gene	CDR3aa	CDR3nt
TRBV9	NA	TRBJ1-2	NA	CASSVGQRAGTVYGYTF	TGTGCCAGCAGCGTAGGTCAAAGGGCAGGGACGGTCTATGGCTACACCTTC
TRBV5-1	NA	TRBJ2-2	NA	CASSYDGGRGELFF	TGCGCCAGCAGCTATGATGGGGGGCGCGGGGAGCTGTTTTTT
TRBV19	NA	TRBJ2-7	NA	CASSISGGVEQYF	TGTGCCAGTAGTATAAGTGGCGGGGTGGAGCAGTACTTC
TRBV7-2	NA	TRBJ2-7	TRBD2	CASSLVGGGDYEQYF	TGTGCCAGCAGCTTAGTGGGCGGGGGGGACTACGAGCAGTACTTC
TRBV18	NA	TRBJ1-4	TRBD1	CASSPQGQGEEKLFF	TGTGCCAGCTCACCACAGGGACAGGGGGAGGAAAAACTGTTTTTT
TRBV7-2	NA	TRBJ2-6	NA	CARGAGGANVLTF	TGTGCCAGAGGAGCTGGAGGGGCCAACGTCCTGACTTTC
TRBV7-9	NA	TRBJ2-3	NA	CASSPPPPRTDTQYF	TGTGCCAGCAGCCCTCCACCGCCCCGCACAGATACGCAGTATTTT
TRBV18	NA	TRBJ2-7	NA	CASSPYGKDYEQYF	TGTGCCAGCTCACCATACGGGAAGGACTACGAGCAGTACTTC
TRBV27	NA	TRBJ1-1	NA	CASSLSLGTEAFF	TGTGCCAGCAGTTTATCGTTGGGCACTGAAGCTTTCTTT
TRBV7-2	NA	TRBJ2-1	TRBD2	CASSSGLAPYNEQFF	TGTGCCAGCAGCTCAGGACTAGCGCCCTACAATGAGCAGTTCTTC
TRBV7-9	once	TRBJ2-3	TRBD2	CASSSIAGGLTDTQYF	TGTGCCAGCAGCTCCATAGCGGGGGGGTTGACAGATACGCAGTATTTT
TRBV11-3	few	TRBJ2-1	NA	CASSLDQGGSNSYNEQFF	TGTGCCAGCAGCTTAGATCAGGGAGGATCTAACTCCTACAATGAGCAGTTCTTC
TRBV28	few	TRBJ1-2	TRBD1	CASSLGTAGGYTF	TGTGCCAGCAGCCTGGGGACAGCCGGGGGCTACACCTTC
TRBV11-3	NA	TRBJ2-3	NA	CASSLGVVGTDTQYF	TGTGCCAGCAGCTTAGGGGTCGTAGGCACAGATACGCAGTATTTT
TRBV5-4	NA	TRBJ1-2	NA	CASSFWGVQLYGYTF	TGTGCCAGCAGCTTTTGGGGTGTACAACTTTATGGCTACACCTTC
TRBV11-2	NA	TRBJ2-7	NA	CASSLELGGGRYEQYF	TGTGCCAGCAGCCTTGAGTTGGGAGGTGGACGCTACGAGCAGTACTTC
TRBV2	NA	TRBJ1-5	NA	CASSEIPTPDQPQHF	TGTGCCAGCAGTGAAATTCCGACCCCAGATCAGCCCCAGCATTTT
TRBV21-1	NA	TRBJ1-2	NA	CASSKARGSYGYTF	TGTGCCAGCAGCAAAGCGCGGGGCAGCTATGGCTACACCTTC
TRBV7-9	NA	TRBJ2-7	TRBD2	CASSPVAGGDEQYF	TGTGCCAGCAGTCCCGTAGCGGGGGGGGACGAGCAGTACTTC
TRBV19	NA	TRBJ1-1	NA	CASGQMNTEAFF	TGTGCCAGCGGACAGATGAACACTGAAGCTTTCTTT
TRBV5-4	NA	TRBJ1-2	TRBD1	CASRPWDRPYGYTF	TGTGCCAGCAGACCATGGGACAGGCCCTATGGCTACACCTTC
TRBV29-1	once	TRBJ1-1	NA	CSVEGQENTEAFF	TGCAGCGTTGAAGGGCAGGAGAACACTGAAGCTTTCTTT
TRBV5-1	NA	TRBJ2-2	NA	CASSLVGNTGELFF	TGCGCCAGCAGCTTGGTGGGGAACACCGGGGAGCTGTTTTTT
TRBV10-3	NA	TRBJ1-2	TRBD1	CAITDRVNYGYTF	TGTGCCATCACCGACAGGGTGAACTATGGCTACACCTTC
TRBV2	NA	TRBJ1-5	NA	CASSVTETEGEPQHF	TGTGCCAGCAGTGTTACGGAGACGGAGGGGGAGCCCCAGCATTTT
TRBV29-1	NA	TRBJ2-5	NA	CSVLPGGETQYF	TGCAGCGTTCTCCCAGGCGGTGAGACCCAGTACTTC
TRBV7-8	NA	TRBJ2-7	NA	CASSSQGGTYEQYF	TGTGCCAGCAGCTCCCAGGGGGGTACCTACGAGCAGTACTTC
TRBV6-5	NA	TRBJ1-3	NA	CASSYSSRSGNTIYF	TGTGCCAGCAGTTACTCGAGTCGTTCTGGAAACACCATATATTTT
TRBV4-3	NA	TRBJ2-7	TRBD1	CASSLGGQGPYEQYF	TGCGCCAGCAGCCTGGGCGGACAGGGACCCTACGAGCAGTACTTC
TRBV2	NA	TRBJ1-5	NA	CASSLQDQIQPQHF	TGTGCCAGCAGCTTACAGGATCAGATACAGCCCCAGCATTTT
TRBV9	NA	TRBJ2-7	TRBD1	CASSVEGTATYEQYF	TGTGCCAGCAGCGTAGAAGGGACAGCAACCTACGAGCAGTACTTC
TRBV7-8	NA	TRBJ1-5	NA	CASSFGRSDSNQPQHF	TGTGCCAGCAGCTTTGGCAGGTCGGATAGCAATCAGCCCCAGCATTTT
TRBV19	NA	TRBJ2-2	TRBD1	CASRQGIDTGELFF	TGTGCCAGTAGACAGGGGATCGACACCGGGGAGCTGTTTTTT
TRBV7-7	NA	TRBJ2-1	NA	CASSQGGSYNEQFF	TGTGCCAGCAGCCAAGGGGGCTCCTACAATGAGCAGTTCTTC
TRBV10-2	NA	TRBJ2-7	TRBD1	CASRAHRDRGFDEQYF	TGCGCCAGCAGAGCACACCGGGACAGGGGTTTCGACGAGCAGTACTTC
TRBV6-5	NA	TRBJ2-7	TRBD1	CASSLTKVRDRVYF	TGTGCCAGCAGTCTCACAAAGGTCCGGGACAGGGTTTACTTC
TRBV25-1	NA	TRBJ1-3	TRBD1	CASGSGTGLRYTIYF	TGTGCCAGCGGATCCGGGACAGGCCTCCGATACACCATATATTTT
TRBV19	NA	TRBJ1-5	NA	CASRGRQADNQPQHF	TGTGCCAGTAGAGGAAGACAGGCCGACAATCAGCCCCAGCATTTT
TRBV5-6	NA	TRBJ2-5	NA	CASSLTRGGETQYF	TGTGCCAGCAGCTTAACCCGGGGTGGGGAGACCCAGTACTTC
TRBV7-3	NA	TRBJ2-3	TRBD2	CASSLGGGAGDTQYF	TGTGCCAGCAGCTTGGGCGGGGGGGCCGGAGATACGCAGTATTTT
TRBV5-1	NA	TRBJ1-1	TRBD1	CASSGGQVAGMAEAFF	TGCGCCAGCAGCGGGGGACAGGTGGCGGGGATGGCTGAAGCTTTCTTT
TRBV28	NA	TRBJ2-2	TRBD1	CASSSPGQGKAGELFF	TGTGCCAGCAGCTCACCGGGACAGGGGAAGGCCGGGGAGCTGTTTTTT
TRBV6-2/TRBV6-3	once	TRBJ1-2	TRBD1	CASSSGQGYGYTF	TGTGCCAGCAGTTCCGGACAGGGCTATGGCTACACCTTC
TRBV2	NA	TRBJ1-1	NA	CASSRERNTEAFF	TGTGCCAGCAGTAGGGAGCGGAACACTGAAGCTTTCTTT
TRBV11-2	NA	TRBJ2-1	TRBD1	CASSEGQTINEQFF	TGTGCCAGCAGCGAGGGACAGACAATCAATGAGCAGTTCTTC
TRBV2	few	TRBJ2-2	TRBD1	CASKGQQPGQGSGELFF	TGTGCCAGCAAGGGTCAACAACCGGGACAGGGGTCCGGGGAGCTGTTTTTT
TRBV7-9	NA	TRBJ1-1	NA	CASSFTGATEAFF	TGTGCCAGCAGCTTCACGGGGGCGACTGAAGCTTTCTTT
TRBV7-2	NA	TRBJ2-7	NA	CASSWGRASSYEQYF	TGTGCCAGCAGCTGGGGCAGGGCATCTTCCTACGAGCAGTACTTC
TRBV4-1	NA	TRBJ2-7	NA	CASRSTQGSHEQYF	TGCGCCAGCAGGTCGACACAGGGTAGCCACGAGCAGTACTTC
TRBV2	NA	TRBJ1-4	TRBD1	CASEDRGQTNEKLFF	TGTGCCAGCGAGGACAGGGGGCAAACTAATGAAAAACTGTTTTTT
TRBV7-2	NA	TRBJ2-2	NA	CASSLASNTGELFF	TGTGCCAGCAGCTTAGCCTCGAACACCGGGGAGCTGTTTTTT